This T cell receptor beta chain was retrieved from a study of T cells in Graves' hyperthyroidism and ophthalmopathy. This clonotype was observed many times. The antigen is undetermined. General study results and limits: Within blood appeared most thyroid clonotypes that had expanded above 0.001. Ophthalmopathy was told apart from stable hyperthyroidism by a 13 V-J model.

The V end lost 2 bases, the J end lost 0 bases, and 17 bases lay between the germline ends. Germline CDR1 and CDR2: SGHDT and YYEEEE. The CDR3 runs 17 residues. RNA transcripts yielded amplified TCR beta CDR3 regions. The TCR CDR3 first-round RT-PCR relied on the HTBI primer set. In TCRdb, the multiplex PCR reads were re-called with MiXCR into one record per CDR3 protein. The sample has approximately 270,000 distinct CDR3 sequences; less than 15% are singletons. The sequencing input was blood. The clonotype originates from a woman aged 40 to 50 with Graves' hyperthyroidism that later progressed to Graves' ophthalmopathy. This chain links TRBV5-6 with TRBJ1-1; a weak D match, TRBD1 (5 bases). The CDR3 reads CASSLGHSVMMNTEAFF. The DNA for the CDR3 is TGTGCCAGCAGCTTAGGACATTCGGTGATGATGAACACTGAAGCTTTCTTT.